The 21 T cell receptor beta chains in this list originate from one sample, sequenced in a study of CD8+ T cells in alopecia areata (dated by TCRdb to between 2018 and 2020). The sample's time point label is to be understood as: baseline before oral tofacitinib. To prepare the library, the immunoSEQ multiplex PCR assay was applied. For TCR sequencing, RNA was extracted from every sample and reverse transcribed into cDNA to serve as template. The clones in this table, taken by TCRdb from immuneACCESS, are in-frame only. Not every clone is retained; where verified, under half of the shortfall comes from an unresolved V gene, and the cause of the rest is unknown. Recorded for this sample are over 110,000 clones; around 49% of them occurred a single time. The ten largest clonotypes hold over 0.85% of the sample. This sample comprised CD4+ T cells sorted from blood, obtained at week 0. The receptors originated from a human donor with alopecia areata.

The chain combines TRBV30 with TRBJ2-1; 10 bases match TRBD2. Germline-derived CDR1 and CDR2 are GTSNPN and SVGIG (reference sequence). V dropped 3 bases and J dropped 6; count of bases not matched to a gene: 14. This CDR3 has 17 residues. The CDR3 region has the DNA TGTGCCTGGAGCTCGCTAGCGGGAGTTCAGAGGGCCAATGAGCAGTTCTTC. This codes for CAWSSLAGVQRANEQFF.

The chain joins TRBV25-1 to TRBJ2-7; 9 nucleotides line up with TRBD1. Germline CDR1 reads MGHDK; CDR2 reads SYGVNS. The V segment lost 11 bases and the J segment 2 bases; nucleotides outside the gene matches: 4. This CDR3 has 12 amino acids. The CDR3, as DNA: TGTGCCGTGGGACAGGGTCCCTACGAGCAGTACTTC. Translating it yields CAVGQGPYEQYF.

The CDR3 nucleotides read TGTGCCAGCAGCTTAGTAAGGGACCAGCCCCAGCATTTT. This gives the protein CASSLVRDQPQHF. The chain employs TRBV7-2 and TRBJ1-5; possibly TRBD1 for D (5 bases). Germline lookup yields CDR1 SGHTA and CDR2 FQGNSA. The V end lost 1 base, the J end lost 7 bases, and 8 bases lay between the germline ends. The CDR3 totals 13 residues.

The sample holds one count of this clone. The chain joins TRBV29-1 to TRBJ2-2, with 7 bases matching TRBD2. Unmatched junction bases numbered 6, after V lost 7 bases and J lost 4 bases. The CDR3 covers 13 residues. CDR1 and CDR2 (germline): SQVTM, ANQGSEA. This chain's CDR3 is CSAGGSVTGELFF. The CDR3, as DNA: TGCAGCGCCGGGGGGTCGGTCACCGGGGAGCTGTTTTTT.

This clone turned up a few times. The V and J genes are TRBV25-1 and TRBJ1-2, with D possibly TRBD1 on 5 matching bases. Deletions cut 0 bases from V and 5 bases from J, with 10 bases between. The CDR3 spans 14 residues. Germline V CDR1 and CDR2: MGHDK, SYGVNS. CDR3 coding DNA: TGTGCCAGCAGTGAATACTCAGACAGATATGGCTACACCTTC. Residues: CASSEYSDRYGYTF.

The CDR3 sequence is CASSYLGASNQPQHF. The CDR3 nucleotides are TGTGCCAGCAGTTACTTGGGCGCGAGCAATCAGCCCCAGCATTTT. V is TRBV6-6 and J is TRBJ1-5; no clear D gene. The CDR3 length is 15 residues. The germline V gene has CDR1 MNHNY and CDR2 SVGAGI (reference sequence). V lost 1 base, J lost 1 base, and 8 bases lay in between.

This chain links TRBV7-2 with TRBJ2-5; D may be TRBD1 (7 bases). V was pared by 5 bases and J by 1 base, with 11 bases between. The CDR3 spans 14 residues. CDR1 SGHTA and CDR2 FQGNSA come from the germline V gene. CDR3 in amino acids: CASSTRDSQETQYF. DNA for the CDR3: TGTGCCAGCAGCACGCGGGACAGCCAAGAGACCCAGTACTTC.

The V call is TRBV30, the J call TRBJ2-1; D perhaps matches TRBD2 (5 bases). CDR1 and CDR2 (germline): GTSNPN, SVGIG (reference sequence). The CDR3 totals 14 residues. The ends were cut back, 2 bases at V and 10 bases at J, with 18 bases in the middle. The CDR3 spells CAWSPGLPPGEQFF. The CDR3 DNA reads TGTGCCTGGAGTCCCGGACTTCCTCCTGGGGAGCAGTTCTTC.

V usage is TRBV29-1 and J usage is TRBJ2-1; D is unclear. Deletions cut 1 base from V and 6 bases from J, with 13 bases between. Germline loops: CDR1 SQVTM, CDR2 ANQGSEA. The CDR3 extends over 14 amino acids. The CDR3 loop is CSVEGARYGNEQFF. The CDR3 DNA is TGCAGCGTTGAAGGGGCTAGATATGGCAATGAGCAGTTCTTC.

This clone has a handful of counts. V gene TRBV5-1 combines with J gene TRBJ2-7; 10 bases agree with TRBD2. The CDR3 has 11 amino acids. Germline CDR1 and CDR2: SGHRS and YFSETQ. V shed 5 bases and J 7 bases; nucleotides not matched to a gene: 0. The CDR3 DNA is TGCGCCAGCAGACTAGCGGGGGAGCAGTACTTC. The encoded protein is CASRLAGEQYF.

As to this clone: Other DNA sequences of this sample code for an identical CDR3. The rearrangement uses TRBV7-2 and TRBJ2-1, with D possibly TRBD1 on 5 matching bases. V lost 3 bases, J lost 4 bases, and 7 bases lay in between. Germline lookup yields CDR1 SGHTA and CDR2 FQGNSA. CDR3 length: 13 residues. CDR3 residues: CASSLRQYNEQFF. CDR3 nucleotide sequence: TGTGCCAGCAGCTTGAGACAGTACAATGAGCAGTTCTTC.

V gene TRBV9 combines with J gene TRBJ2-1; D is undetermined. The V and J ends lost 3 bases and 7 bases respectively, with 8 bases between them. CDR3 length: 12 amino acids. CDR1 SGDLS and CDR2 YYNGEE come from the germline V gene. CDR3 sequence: CASSDPRNEQFF. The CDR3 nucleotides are TGTGCCAGCAGCGACCCTAGAAATGAGCAGTTCTTC.

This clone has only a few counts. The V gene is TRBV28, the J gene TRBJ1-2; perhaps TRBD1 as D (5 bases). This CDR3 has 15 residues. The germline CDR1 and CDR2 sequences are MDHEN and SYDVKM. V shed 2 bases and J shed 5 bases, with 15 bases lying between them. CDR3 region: CASSLPGRTIYGYTF. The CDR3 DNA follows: TGTGCCAGCAGTTTACCGGGACGGACGATTTATGGCTACACCTTC.

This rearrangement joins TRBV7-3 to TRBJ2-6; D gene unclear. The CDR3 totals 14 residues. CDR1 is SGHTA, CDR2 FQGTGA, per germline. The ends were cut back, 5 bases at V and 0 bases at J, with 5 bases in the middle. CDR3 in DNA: TGTGCCAGCAGCCCCCACTCTGGGGCCAACGTCCTGACTTTC. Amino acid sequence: CASSPHSGANVLTF.

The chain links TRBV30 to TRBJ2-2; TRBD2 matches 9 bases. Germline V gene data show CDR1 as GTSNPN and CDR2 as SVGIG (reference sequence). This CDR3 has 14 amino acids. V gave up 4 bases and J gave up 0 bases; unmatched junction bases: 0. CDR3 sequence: CAWTSGTNTGELFF. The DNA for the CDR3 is TGTGCCTGGACTAGCGGGACGAACACCGGGGAGCTGTTTTTT.

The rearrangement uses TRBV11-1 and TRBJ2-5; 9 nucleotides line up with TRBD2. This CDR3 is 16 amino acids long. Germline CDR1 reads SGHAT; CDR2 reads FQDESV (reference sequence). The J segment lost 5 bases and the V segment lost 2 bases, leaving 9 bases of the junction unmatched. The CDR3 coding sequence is TGTGCCAGCAGCTTATTCGCTAGCGGGGTTCAGGAGACCCAGTACTTC. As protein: CASSLFASGVQETQYF.

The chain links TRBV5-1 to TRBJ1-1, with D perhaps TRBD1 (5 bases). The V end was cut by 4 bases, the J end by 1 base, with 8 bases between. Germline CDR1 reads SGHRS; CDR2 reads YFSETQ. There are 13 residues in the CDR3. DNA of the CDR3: TGCGCCAGCAGCCGGGACCGGAACACTGAAGCTTTCTTT. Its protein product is CASSRDRNTEAFF.

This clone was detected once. CDR3 coding DNA: TGCAGCGTTGTCGGCTACCAGGTGGAGACCCAGTACTTC. Translation: CSVVGYQVETQYF. The V call is TRBV29-1, the J call TRBJ2-5; D uncertain. With 4 bases removed from V and 5 bases from J, the gap between germline ends came to 14 bases. CDR3 length equals 13 residues. From germline, CDR1 is SQVTM and CDR2 ANQGSEA.

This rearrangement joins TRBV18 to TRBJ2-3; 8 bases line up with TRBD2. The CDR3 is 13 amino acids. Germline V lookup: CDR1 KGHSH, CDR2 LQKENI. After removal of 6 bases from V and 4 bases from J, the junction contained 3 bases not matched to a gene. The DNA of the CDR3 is TGTGCCAGCTCGCCCGGGGGGGCAGATACGCAGTATTTT. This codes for CASSPGGADTQYF.

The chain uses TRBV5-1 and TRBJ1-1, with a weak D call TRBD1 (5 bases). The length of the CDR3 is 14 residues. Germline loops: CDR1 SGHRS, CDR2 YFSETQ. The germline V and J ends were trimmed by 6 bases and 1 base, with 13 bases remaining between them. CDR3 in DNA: TGCGCCAGCAACGCCGGGACCGAGAACACTGAAGCTTTCTTT. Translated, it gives CASNAGTENTEAFF. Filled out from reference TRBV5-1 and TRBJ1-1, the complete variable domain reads KAGVTQTPRYLIKTRGQQVTLSCSPISGHRSVSWYQQTPGQGLQFLFEYFSETQRNKGNFPGRFSGRQFSNSRSEMNVSTLELGDSALYLCASNAGTENTEAFFGQGTRLTVV.

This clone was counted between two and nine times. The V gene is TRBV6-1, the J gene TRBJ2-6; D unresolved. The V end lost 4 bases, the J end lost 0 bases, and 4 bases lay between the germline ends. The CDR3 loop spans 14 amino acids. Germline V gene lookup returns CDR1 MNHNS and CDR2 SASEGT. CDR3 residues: CASSVFSGANVLTF. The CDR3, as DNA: TGTGCCAGCAGTGTCTTCTCTGGGGCCAACGTCCTGACTTTC.